This TCR beta chain was profiled in a study of CD8 T cells in Susac syndrome. RNA, at about 0.45 to 1 ug, was reverse transcribed with random hexamers. Multiplex PCR with immunoSEQ amplified the TCR beta CDR3 across 54 Vbeta and 13 Jbeta. TCRdb used MiXCR to reprocess the immunoSEQ multiplex PCR reads, holding one entry per CDR3 protein. Here the sample spans about 210,000 distinct CDR3 sequences, approximately 95% being singletons. This clonotype came up once. CDR3 length: 13 residues. V lost 6 bases to trimming and J lost 9 bases; unmatched junction nucleotides: 12. The V gene's germline CDR1 is DFQATT and CDR2 SNEGSKA (reference sequence). The TEMRA cells underwent FACS enrichment, while the CD8+ and CD4+ T cells underwent negative isolation.

Specimen: CD4+ T cells from PBMCs. The source is a human donor with multiple sclerosis. The rearrangement joins TRBV20-1 to TRBJ2-7, with TRBD1 matching over 9 bases. This chain's CDR3 is CSAGTGPGDGQYF. The CDR3 nucleotides read TGCAGTGCAGGGACAGGGCCAGGGGACGGGCAGTACTTC.